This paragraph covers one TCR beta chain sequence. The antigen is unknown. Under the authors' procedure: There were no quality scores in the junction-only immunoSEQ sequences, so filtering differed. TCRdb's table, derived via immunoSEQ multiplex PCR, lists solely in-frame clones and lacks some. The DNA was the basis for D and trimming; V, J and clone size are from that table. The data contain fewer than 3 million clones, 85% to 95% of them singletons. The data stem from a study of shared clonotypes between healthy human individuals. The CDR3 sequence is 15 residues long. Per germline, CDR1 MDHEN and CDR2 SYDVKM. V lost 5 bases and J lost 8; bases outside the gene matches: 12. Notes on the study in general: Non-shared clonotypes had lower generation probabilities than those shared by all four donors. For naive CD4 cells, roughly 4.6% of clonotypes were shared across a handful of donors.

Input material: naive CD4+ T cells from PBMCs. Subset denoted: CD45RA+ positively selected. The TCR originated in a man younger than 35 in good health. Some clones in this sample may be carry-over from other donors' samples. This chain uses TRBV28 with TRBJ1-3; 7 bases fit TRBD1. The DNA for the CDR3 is TGTGCCAGCAGTCCAACAGGGGATTGGGGACACACCATATATTTT. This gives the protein CASSPTGDWGHTIYF.